The rows below give T cell receptor beta chains drawn from one sample of a study of blood T cells in healthy people across ages. TCRdb re-called the 5' RACE reads with MiXCR, one entry per CDR3 protein. The table records about 1.6 million distinct CDR3 sequences, about 35% of them present only once. The sequenced sample was blood. Receptor source: a woman younger than 45 in good health. Both conserved end residues are trimmed from each CDR3. Fields, in order: clone size, V gene, CDR3 protein. The listing skips clone size in some rows; elsewhere it reads once, few, many or a size class.

clone_size: NA; v_call: TRBV18; cdr3_aa: ASSPETGVEQY
clone_size: few; v_call: TRBV20-1; cdr3_aa: SARNQGEQY
clone_size: NA; v_call: TRBV20-1; cdr3_aa: SARGGTAAGTEAF
clone_size: few; v_call: TRBV6-6; cdr3_aa: ASSYDVAGYNEQF
clone_size: few; v_call: TRBV4-1; cdr3_aa: ASSQDLGLNYGYT
clone_size: NA; v_call: TRBV12-3/TRBV12-4; cdr3_aa: ASSLAPLKGLHRDYGYT
clone_size: few; v_call: TRBV11-1; cdr3_aa: ASSLQGTSGSYEQY
clone_size: few; v_call: TRBV27; cdr3_aa: ASSSRGHQETQY
clone_size: many; v_call: TRBV29-1; cdr3_aa: SGRSGGTDTQY
clone_size: NA; v_call: TRBV16; cdr3_aa: ASSHDTGGARSRQY
clone_size: few; v_call: TRBV3-1; cdr3_aa: ASTGRLDGETQY
clone_size: few; v_call: TRBV12-3/TRBV12-4; cdr3_aa: ASSLFHSGRTTSTDTQY
clone_size: few; v_call: TRBV5-1; cdr3_aa: ASSSNPQGGTGYT
clone_size: NA; v_call: TRBV20-1; cdr3_aa: SASGSGGGGDTQY